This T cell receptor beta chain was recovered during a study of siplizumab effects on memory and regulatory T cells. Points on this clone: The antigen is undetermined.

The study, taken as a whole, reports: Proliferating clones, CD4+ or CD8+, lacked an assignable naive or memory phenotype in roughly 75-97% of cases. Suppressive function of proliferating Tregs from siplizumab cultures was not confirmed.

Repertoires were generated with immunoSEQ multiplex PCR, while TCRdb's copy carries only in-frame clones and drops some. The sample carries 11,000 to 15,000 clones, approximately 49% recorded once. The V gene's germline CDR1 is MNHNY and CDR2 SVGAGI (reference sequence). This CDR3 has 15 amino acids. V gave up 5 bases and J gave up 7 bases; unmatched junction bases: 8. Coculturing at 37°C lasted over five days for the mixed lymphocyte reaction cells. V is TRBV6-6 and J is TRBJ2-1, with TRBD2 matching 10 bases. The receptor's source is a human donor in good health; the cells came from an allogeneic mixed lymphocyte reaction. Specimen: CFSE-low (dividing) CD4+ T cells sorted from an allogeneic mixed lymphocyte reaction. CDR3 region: CASSGRTSGWNEQFF. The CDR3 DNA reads TGTGCCAGCAGTGGACGGACTAGCGGCTGGAATGAGCAGTTCTTC.